This T cell receptor (beta chain) was identified in a study of OX40 agonist ivuxolimab in advanced cancers. General study points: The investigators did not determine what antigen specificity the expanded peripheral T cells had. The 0.1-3.0 mg/kg partial responders had among the lowest clonal expansion. Mean expanded clone counts were higher in CD8+ than CD4+ T cells.

Baseline was the first blood sampling point, followed by cycle 4 day 1 and cycle 7 day 1. There are 13 residues in the CDR3. Trimming shortened V by 5 bases and J by 4 bases, and 13 bases separated the two germline ends. Germline V gene lookup returns CDR1 GTSNPN and CDR2 SVGIG (reference sequence). A remark on this clone: The antigen remains undetermined.

Using immunoSEQ multiplex PCR, the repertoire was profiled, and TCRdb retains in-frame clones only, with some absent. This sample has around 66,000 clones, with approximately 80% found just once. The chain recombines TRBV30 with TRBJ2-3, with D perhaps matching TRBD2 (7 bases). The sample here was CD4+ or CD8+ T cells sorted from blood, taken in a trial of the OX40 agonist ivuxolimab. This receptor was identified in an adult with an advanced solid tumor such as melanoma, head and neck, liver or kidney cancer. This chain's CDR3 is CAWSDGGPDTQYF. The CDR3 DNA follows: TGTGCCTGGTCCGACGGGGGGCCAGATACGCAGTATTTT. Together with reference TRBV30 and TRBJ2-3, the CDR3 gives the full variable domain: SQTIHQWPATLVQPVGSPLSLECTVEGTSNPNLYWYRQAAGRGLQLLFYSVGIGQISSEVPQNLSASRPQDRQFILSSKKLLLSDSGFYLCAWSDGGPDTQYFGPGTRLTVL.